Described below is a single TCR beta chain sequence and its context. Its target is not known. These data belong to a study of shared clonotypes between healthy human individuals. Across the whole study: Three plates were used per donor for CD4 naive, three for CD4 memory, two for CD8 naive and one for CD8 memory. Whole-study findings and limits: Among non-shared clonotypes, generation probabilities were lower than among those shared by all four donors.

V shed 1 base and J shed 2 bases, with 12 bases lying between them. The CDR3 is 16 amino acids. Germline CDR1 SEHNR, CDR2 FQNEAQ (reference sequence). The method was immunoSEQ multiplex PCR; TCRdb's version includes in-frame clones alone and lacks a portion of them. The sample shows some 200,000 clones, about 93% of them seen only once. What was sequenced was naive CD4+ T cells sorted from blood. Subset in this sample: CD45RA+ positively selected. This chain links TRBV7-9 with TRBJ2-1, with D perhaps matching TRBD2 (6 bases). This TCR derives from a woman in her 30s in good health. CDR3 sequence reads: CASSLVRGVTYNEQFF. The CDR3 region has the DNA TGTGCCAGCAGCTTAGTTCGCGGGGTGACCTACAATGAGCAGTTCTTC. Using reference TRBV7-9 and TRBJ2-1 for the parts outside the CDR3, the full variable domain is DTGVSQNPRHKITKRGQNVTFRCDPISEHNRLYWYRQTLGQGPEFLTYFQNEAQLEKSRLLSDRFSAERPKGSFSTLEIQRTEQGDSAMYLCASSLVRGVTYNEQFFGPGTRLTVL.